This T cell receptor (beta chain) was documented in a study of shared clonotypes between healthy human individuals. This clone was seen just once. Profiling relied on immunoSEQ multiplex PCR, and the TCRdb table lists in-frame clones only, not all of them. Of some 2,500,000 clones listed, around 90% are singletons. CDR1 MNHEY and CDR2 SVGAGI come from the germline V gene. The CDR3 runs to 15 residues. J was trimmed by 1 base and V by 2 bases; bases with no gene match: 3. This TCR derives from a man younger than 35 in good health. Some clones in this sample may be carry-over from other donors' samples. The chain combines TRBV6-5 with TRBJ1-1, with 8 bases matching TRBD1. Source material: naive CD4+ T cells from PBMCs. The subset was: CD45RA+ positively selected. The CDR3 sequence: CASSYPGQGNTEAFF. In DNA form, the CDR3 reads TGTGCCAGCAGTTACCCAGGACAGGGGAACACTGAAGCTTTCTTT.